This T cell receptor beta chain emerged from a study of identical twins. The CDR3 totals 16 residues. Trimming pared 6 bases from V and 1 base from J, leaving 16 bases between. Germline V CDR1 and CDR2: MNHNS, SASEGT. This clonotype was seen more than once but under ten times. Its specificity is unknown. Study observations and caveats: In beta out-of-frame sequences, the excess sharing between twins was weaker. Within cord blood, abundant beta clonotypes carried fewer insertions, but memory repertoires showed no such trend. Twin sharing of out-of-frame TCR alpha was underestimated by models in monozygotic pairs. The same donors were not followed; conclusions instead depended on cross-sectional statistical analysis.

TCRdb called the 5' RACE reads again in MiXCR, with one record for every CDR3 protein. The sample includes 550,000 to 800,000 distinct CDR3 sequences, roughly 6.6% of them seen just once. This same sample was also part of a study on yellow fever vaccine responses in identical twins.

The sequencing input was PBMCs. This receptor was taken from a woman aged 18-29 years in good health. This sequence joins TRBV6-1 and TRBJ2-1; D not resolved. The CDR3 region is CASSLSPGKSYNEQFF. The CDR3 DNA reads as TGTGCCAGCAGCCTCTCGCCAGGCAAATCCTACAATGAGCAGTTCTTC.